Reported below is one TCR beta chain. The antigen is undetermined. Germline V gene sequence: CDR1 SEHNR, CDR2 FQNEAQ (reference sequence). Trimming stripped 4 bases from V and 0 bases from J, with 10 bases between. This CDR3 is built from 15 residues. Each TCR beta library was made by quantitative 5'-RACE that incorporated molecular barcodes. TCRdb processed the 5' RACE reads anew with MiXCR; each CDR3 protein has one entry. The data contain 36,000 or so distinct CDR3 sequences, 13% of them singletons. This sample was taken from a study of CD8 T cells in ankylosing spondylitis. Findings and caveats of the study: In ankylosing spondylitis patients, matched synovial fluid reportedly showed significant enrichment of disease-linked clones. Previous work reported some of these motif variants in the synovial fluid and blood of reactive arthritis.

This rearrangement joins TRBV7-9 to TRBJ2-4; D may be TRBD2 (6 bases). The receptor's source is a male donor with ankylosing spondylitis. The specimen sequenced was synovial fluid, either unsorted or a sorted T cell fraction (not recorded which). CDR3 residues: CASSSPGLAKNIQYF. CDR3 nucleotides: TGTGCCAGCAGCTCCCCGGGACTAGCCAAAAACATTCAGTACTTC.